The 21 T cell receptor beta chains given below trace back to one sample, sequenced in a study of metastatic and nonmetastatic thyroid tumors. TCRdb reprocessed the PCR reads via MiXCR. Of over 15,000 clones in the sample, approximately 32% are singletons; the top ten hold more than 20%. Every patient was untreated before thyroid surgery. Source material: adjacent normal tissue. These receptors were collected from a female donor with papillary thyroid cancer or a benign thyroid nodule (not recorded which). Some clones in this sample may be carry-over from other donors' samples.

The rearrangement uses TRBV30 and TRBJ1-2; maybe TRBD1 (5 bases). The CDR3 is made up of 11 amino acids. Germline values: CDR1 GTSNPN, CDR2 SVGIG (reference sequence). Trimming removed 3 bases at V and 8 bases at J, with 10 bases between. In DNA form, the CDR3 reads TGTGCCTGGAGGGCAGGGCCCGGCTACACCTTC. This sequence encodes CAWRAGPGYTF.

Sample share makes this clone medium-sized. This chain uses TRBV20-1 with TRBJ1-2; TRBD1 aligns across 12 bases. J lost 5 bases, V lost 0 bases, and 7 bases had no gene match. CDR1 DFQATT and CDR2 SNEGSKA come from the germline V gene (reference sequence). CDR3 length: 16 amino acids. CDR3 in amino acids: CSARDSGTGGRYGYTF. The CDR3 DNA follows: TGCAGTGCTAGAGATTCGGGGACAGGGGGCCGGTATGGCTACACCTTC.

V is TRBV7-9 and J is TRBJ2-2, with D hard to call. Trimming pared 8 bases from V and 4 bases from J, leaving 14 bases between. Germline values: CDR1 SEHNR, CDR2 FQNEAQ (reference sequence). The CDR3 spans 14 residues. The DNA of the CDR3 is TGTGCCAGCCTAACGAAGTCAGCCACCGGGGAGCTGTTTTTT. Its translation: CASLTKSATGELFF.

This clone was observed many times. At the DNA level, this CDR3 is encoded by other sequences in the same sample as well. The chain carries TRBV28 and TRBJ1-4; maybe TRBD1 (5 bases). The germline V gene encodes CDR1 MDHEN and CDR2 SYDVKM. CDR3 size: 15 residues. V shed 3 bases and J shed 4 bases, with 12 bases lying between them. The CDR3: CASSFVTEFNEKLFF. The CDR3 DNA follows: TGTGCCAGCAGTTTTGTGACAGAGTTTAATGAAAAACTGTTTTTT.

V usage is TRBV30 and J usage is TRBJ1-5; D is uncertain. The CDR3 covers 14 residues. CDR1 and CDR2 (germline): GTSNPN, SVGIG (reference sequence). V gave up 3 bases and J gave up 3 bases, with 12 bases separating them. The CDR3, as DNA: TGTGCCTGGAGCCCCCTGAATATCAATCAGCCCCAGCATTTT. Translated: CAWSPLNINQPQHF.

This chain links TRBV12-3 or TRBV12-4 with TRBJ1-1; 9 nucleotides agree with TRBD1. This CDR3 contains 15 residues. With V trimmed by 2 bases and J by 7 bases, 8 bases remained unmatched. Here the CDR3 reads CASSLIGTGRFEAFF. The CDR3 DNA sequence: TGTGCCAGCAGTTTAATAGGGACAGGGAGGTTTGAAGCTTTCTTT.

This chain connects TRBV28 to TRBJ2-3; the match to TRBD2 covers 11 bases. V lost 7 bases and J lost 4; bases outside the gene matches: 7. CDR3 length equals 15 residues. Germline-derived CDR1 and CDR2 are MDHEN and SYDVKM. The CDR3: CASTQTSGIPDTQYF. As DNA, the CDR3 is TGTGCCAGCACCCAGACTAGCGGGATCCCAGATACGCAGTATTTT.

This clone was counted at least ten times. The rearrangement joins TRBV4-1 to TRBJ1-5, with D hard to call. V was pared by 1 base and J by 4 bases, with 11 bases between. The germline CDR1 and CDR2 sequences are MGHRA and YSYEKL. This CDR3 contains 15 residues. CDR3 sequence (DNA): TGCGCCAGCAGCCAAGTGGGCAGAAATAATCAGCCCCAGCATTTT. Translated: CASSQVGRNNQPQHF.

The chain uses TRBV4-1 and TRBJ1-2; 7 positions agree with TRBD1. Germline assignment: CDR1 MGHRA and CDR2 YSYEKL. The junction had 8 bases not matched to a gene; V was cut back by 0 bases and J by 4 bases. The CDR3 totals 16 residues. The CDR3 protein is CASSQEGGGAGYGYTF. The CDR3, as DNA: TGCGCCAGCAGCCAAGAAGGAGGGGGCGCGGGCTATGGCTACACCTTC.

The chain combines TRBV28 with TRBJ2-3, with D tentatively TRBD2 (7 bases). Germline V gives CDR1 MDHEN, CDR2 SYDVKM. The CDR3 covers 16 residues. V lost 6 bases and J lost 1, with 17 bases in between. CDR3 in amino acids: CASSQNGGPGTDTQYF. CDR3 coding DNA: TGTGCCAGCAGCCAAAACGGGGGGCCCGGCACAGATACGCAGTATTTT. Full variable domain (remainder filled in from reference TRBV28 and TRBJ2-3): DVKVTQSSRYLVKRTGEKVFLECVQDMDHENMFWYRQDPGLGLRLIYFSYDVKMKEKGDIPEGYSVSREKKERFSLILESASTNQTSMYLCASSQNGGPGTDTQYFGPGTRLTVL.

Only a few counts were recorded for this clone. The rearrangement joins TRBV6-1 to TRBJ2-7; 11 bases map to TRBD1. CDR3 length equals 14 residues. Trimming took 1 base from V and 5 from J; bases not matched to a gene: 1. Per the germline V gene, CDR1 is MNHNS and CDR2 is SASEGT. The CDR3 spells CASSEGTGGHEQYF. The DNA for the CDR3 is TGTGCCAGCAGTGAAGGGACAGGGGGCCACGAGCAGTACTTC.

This clone was counted at least ten times. This chain connects TRBV5-1 to TRBJ2-3, with TRBD1 matching 7 bases. This CDR3 contains 15 residues. The germline V gene encodes CDR1 SGHRS and CDR2 YFSETQ. The V and J ends lost 5 bases and 1 base, in that order; junction bases with no gene match: 7. CDR3 DNA sequence: TGCGCCAGCAGATGGGACAGACCCGGCACAGATACGCAGTATTTT. Translation: CASRWDRPGTDTQYF.

This rearrangement joins TRBV6-1 to TRBJ2-1; 7 positions match TRBD1. Germline CDR1 is MNHNS and CDR2 is SASEGT. This CDR3 has 15 amino acids. With 3 bases clipped from V and 6 bases from J, the junction kept 8 bases outside the gene matches. As DNA, the CDR3 is TGTGCCAGCAGTGACTCCTGGGGACAGCCCAATGAGCAGTTCTTC. As protein: CASSDSWGQPNEQFF.

This clone occurred many times. Germline and junction disagree at one end, which may indicate a read error. The genes are TRBV6-2 or TRBV6-3 and TRBJ2-1, with D possibly TRBD2 on 6 matching bases. The CDR3 is 16 amino acids. Germline V gene lookup returns CDR1 MNHEY and CDR2 SVGEGT. CDR3 DNA: TGTGCCAGCATTTTAAGCCGGGACTCGAACTACAATGAGCGGTTCTTC. It codes for CASILSRDSNYNERFF.

In this sample, this clone is medium-sized (0.01 to 0.1%). The chain couples TRBV12-3 or TRBV12-4 to TRBJ1-2, with 11 bases aligning to TRBD1. This CDR3 contains 15 residues. Germline trimming cut 3 bases from V and 5 bases from J; bases unmatched to any gene: 5. CDR3 sequence: CASSFGGTGGYGYTF. In DNA, the CDR3 is TGTGCCAGCAGTTTTGGTGGGACAGGGGGTTATGGCTACACCTTC.

In this sample, this clone turned up a few times. The chain employs TRBV6-2 or TRBV6-3 and TRBJ2-4, with 8 bases lining up with TRBD2. Unmatched junction bases numbered 5, after V lost 5 bases and J lost 5 bases. There are 14 residues in the CDR3. In germline, CDR1 is MNHEY, CDR2 SVGEGT. Here the CDR3 reads CASSDSGSQNIQYF. The CDR3 bases are TGTGCCAGCAGTGACAGCGGGAGCCAAAACATTCAGTACTTC.

This clone is medium-sized by share. The V and J genes are TRBV20-1 and TRBJ1-3; D gene unclear. The CDR3 extends over 14 amino acids. Germline loops: CDR1 DFQATT, CDR2 SNEGSKA (reference sequence). V was cut by 5 bases and J by 0 bases, with 11 bases left in between. The CDR3 sequence is CSAETGDSGNTIYF. The CDR3 nucleotides are TGCAGTGCTGAGACCGGGGACTCTGGAAACACCATATATTTT.

V and J are TRBV6-2 or TRBV6-3 and TRBJ1-5; a weak D match, TRBD1 (6 bases). Germline V gene data show CDR1 as MNHEY and CDR2 as SVGEGT. The CDR3 runs 15 residues. Trimming cost V 10 bases and J 0 bases, with 16 bases left between them. CDR3 residues: CATHRAHDSNQPQHF. CDR3 bases: TGTGCCACCCACAGGGCCCACGATAGCAATCAGCCCCAGCATTTT.

The chain is built from TRBV6-1 and TRBJ2-7; weak D call: TRBD2 (6 bases). The CDR3 has 16 amino acids. The V end lost 7 bases, the J end lost 4 bases, and 23 bases lay between the germline ends. CDR1 and CDR2 (germline): MNHNS, SASEGT. For the CDR3, the DNA is TGTGCCAGCACCCCCAGTCACCCCGCAGGGAGGTACGAGCAGTACTTC. Amino acid sequence: CASTPSHPAGRYEQYF.

In its sample, this clone was seen many times. Given the absence of the conserved phenylalanine or tryptophan at the CDR3 end, a read error is likely. The chain joins TRBV6-1 to TRBJ1-2, with D possibly matching TRBD1 (6 bases). CDR3 length: 13 residues. Germline loops: CDR1 MNHNS, CDR2 SASEGT. The V end was cut by 6 bases, the J end by 6 bases, with 14 bases between. The CDR3, as DNA: TGTGCCAGCAGCGGGGGACCAGGGGATGGCTACACCTCC. Amino acid sequence: CASSGGPGDGYTS.

This clone is judged medium-sized (0.01 to 0.1%). The V call is TRBV5-1, the J call TRBJ1-1, with D possibly TRBD1 on 5 matching bases. V was trimmed by 0 bases and J by 3 bases, leaving 12 bases between them. This CDR3 region has 15 residues. Germline-derived CDR1 and CDR2 are SGHRS and YFSETQ. CDR3 sequence reads: CASSLAAGEYTEAFF. As DNA, the CDR3 is TGCGCCAGCAGCTTGGCGGCGGGGGAGTACACTGAAGCTTTCTTT.